A single sample gave rise to the 27 T cell receptor beta chains below, sequenced in a study of blood T cell repertoires in COVID-19 (dated by TCRdb to the early 2020s). The library relied on the immunoSEQ multiplex PCR assay. The table was pulled from immuneACCESS by TCRdb, which kept in-frame rearrangements only. Such tables lose some clones; where checked, under half of the loss comes from unresolved V genes, and the rest has no known cause. This sample gives about 200,000 clones in total; about nine tenths of them show up just once. The top ten clonotypes cover almost 4.5% of the sample. Sequenced material: peripheral blood. The receptor source for this set is a man aged 45-65 years with acute or convalescent COVID-19.

The table lists this clone with a count of one. This chain connects TRBV30 to TRBJ1-1, with D possibly TRBD1 on 6 matching bases. The ends were cut back, 2 bases at V and 2 bases at J, with 12 bases in the middle. CDR3 length: 14 residues. Germline-derived CDR1 and CDR2 are GTSNPN and SVGIG (reference sequence). The CDR3 loop is CAWSYSQGNTEAFF. CDR3 DNA sequence: TGTGCCTGGAGTTATTCACAGGGTAACACTGAAGCTTTCTTT.

The gene calls are TRBV27 and TRBJ2-2; maybe TRBD1 (6 bases). In germline, CDR1 is MNHEY, CDR2 SMNVEV (reference sequence). V was pared by 2 bases and J by 5 bases, with 30 bases between. The CDR3 extends over 21 amino acids. The CDR3: CASSLRPFDWTTQGSTGELFF. The CDR3 DNA follows: TGTGCCAGCAGTTTACGACCTTTCGACTGGACAACACAGGGCAGTACCGGGGAGCTGTTTTTT.

The rearrangement links TRBV10-3 to TRBJ1-4; D gene unclear. CDR1 and CDR2 (germline): ENHRY, SYGVKD. The CDR3 has 13 residues. The V gene lost 11 bases and the J gene lost 5 bases, with 15 bases spanning the gap. Written as DNA, the CDR3 is TGTGCCGCCTCTCCCGCAGTCAATGAAAAACTGTTTTTT. Its protein is CAASPAVNEKLFF.

The chain has TRBV6-5 and TRBJ1-6; D possibly corresponds to TRBD1 (5 bases). The CDR3 covers 15 residues. V gave up 10 bases and J gave up 0 bases, with 13 bases separating them. Germline V gene data show CDR1 as MNHEY and CDR2 as SVGAGI. The CDR3 bases are TGTGCCACCGTGGGCCAGGGCTCCTATAATTCACCCCTCCACTTT. It translates to CATVGQGSYNSPLHF.

This sequence joins TRBV5-4 and TRBJ1-6; TRBD1 might be the D (5 bases). The CDR3 has 14 residues. V gave up 9 bases and J gave up 0 bases, with 10 bases separating them. CDR1 SGHNT and CDR2 YYREEE come from the germline V gene (reference sequence). The CDR3 here is CATRQSSYNSPLHF. The CDR3, as DNA: TGTGCCACCAGACAGAGCTCCTATAATTCACCCCTCCACTTT.

This chain connects TRBV19 to TRBJ1-6, with TRBD1 matching 9 bases. Germline CDR1 LNHDA, CDR2 SQIVND (reference sequence). CDR3 length: 16 amino acids. The V gene end was trimmed by 5 bases and the J gene end by 6 bases; junction bases not matched to a gene: 8. Here the CDR3 reads CASSRTGTGTNSPLHF. The CDR3 region has the DNA TGTGCCAGTAGTCGTACCGGGACAGGGACTAATTCACCCCTCCACTTT. Full variable domain (outside the CDR3, taken from reference TRBV19 and TRBJ1-6): DGGITQSPKYLFRKEGQNVTLSCEQNLNHDAMYWYRQDPGQGLRLIYYSQIVNDFQKGDIAEGYSVSREKKESFPLTVTSAQKNPTAFYLCASSRTGTGTNSPLHFGNGTRLTVT.

The CDR3 is CASSFLGGRNEAFF. CDR3 in DNA: TGTGCCAGCAGCTTCCTGGGGGGTAGAAATGAAGCTTTCTTT. This chain joins TRBV11-2 and TRBJ1-1; D is possibly TRBD1 (5 bases). The V gene's germline CDR1 is SGHAT and CDR2 FQNNGV. The germline V and J ends were trimmed by 3 bases and 7 bases, with 15 bases remaining between them. The CDR3 length is 14 residues.

The genes are TRBV10-3 and TRBJ2-5; tentative D call: TRBD2 (5 bases). The germline CDR1 and CDR2 sequences are ENHRY and SYGVKD. V was pared by 0 bases and J by 7 bases, with 15 bases between. The length of the CDR3 is 15 residues. CDR3 nucleotide sequence: TGTGCCATCAGTGAGTCTCCCAGCGGAGATGGGACCCAGTACTTC. It translates to CAISESPSGDGTQYF.

The chain is built from TRBV11-2 and TRBJ2-1, with 7 bases lining up with TRBD2. This CDR3 contains 11 residues. V lost 3 bases to trimming and J lost 10 bases; unmatched junction nucleotides: 0. Germline CDR1 reads SGHAT; CDR2 reads FQNNGV. As DNA, the CDR3 is TGTGCCAGCAGCTTGGGGGGGGAGCAGTTCTTC. This codes for CASSLGGEQFF.

The chain employs TRBV7-9 and TRBJ2-1; TRBD2 aligns across 10 bases. CDR3 length: 16 residues. Germline V gene lookup returns CDR1 SEHNR and CDR2 FQNEAQ (reference sequence). The junction had 11 bases not matched to a gene; V was cut back by 4 bases and J by 8 bases. CDR3 in amino acids: CASSWASGGQWDEQFF. The CDR3 DNA reads TGTGCCAGCAGCTGGGCTAGCGGGGGCCAGTGGGATGAGCAGTTCTTC.

The V and J genes are TRBV7-3 and TRBJ1-5, with TRBD1 as a possible D gene (6 bases). Trimming removed 1 base from V and 7 bases from J, with 8 bases in between. Germline V lookup: CDR1 SGHTA, CDR2 FQGTGA. This CDR3 contains 13 residues. The DNA for the CDR3 is TGTGCCAGCAGCTTAAGTCAGGGGCAGCCCCAGCATTTT. Translation gives CASSLSQGQPQHF.

V gene TRBV19 combines with J gene TRBJ1-4, with 8 bases aligning to TRBD1. There are 15 residues in the CDR3. V was clipped by 4 bases and J by 6 bases; unmatched bases: 7. Germline-derived CDR1 and CDR2 are LNHDA and SQIVND (reference sequence). The CDR3 spells CASSTRTGRDEKLFF. CDR3 sequence (DNA): TGTGCCAGTAGTACAAGGACAGGGAGGGATGAAAAACTGTTTTTT.

The rearrangement links TRBV5-4 to TRBJ2-4; D might be TRBD2 (5 bases). Germline loops: CDR1 SGHNT, CDR2 YYREEE (reference sequence). CDR3 length: 14 residues. V lost 0 bases to trimming and J lost 8 bases, with 12 bases between them. The CDR3 sequence is CASSLVGLEDIQYF. For the CDR3, the DNA is TGTGCCAGCAGCTTGGTGGGTTTGGAGGACATTCAGTACTTC.

The chain couples TRBV7-3 to TRBJ2-1; the match to TRBD2 covers 7 bases. The CDR3 runs 15 residues. In germline, CDR1 is SGHTA, CDR2 FQGTGA. Trimming cost V 3 bases and J 5 bases; bases outside gene matches: 7. The CDR3 nucleotides are TGTGCCAGCAGCTTTAGCGGGCCGCCGAACAATGAGCAGTTCTTC. Amino acids: CASSFSGPPNNEQFF.

This clone was seen only once. The chain links TRBV15 to TRBJ1-2, with D possibly being TRBD1 (5 bases). The germline CDR1 and CDR2 sequences are LNHNV and YYDKDF (reference sequence). The CDR3 contains 15 residues. The germline V and J ends were trimmed by 5 bases and 5 bases, with 18 bases remaining between them. As DNA, the CDR3 is TGTGCCACCAGCTCCCCAGAAAGGGGCGCGTATGGCTACACCTTC. Its translation: CATSSPERGAYGYTF.

J is TRBJ1-2 and V is TRBV29-1; D is perhaps TRBD1 (6 bases). The V end lost 6 bases, the J end lost 5 bases, and 19 bases lay between the germline ends. This CDR3 is 14 amino acids long. The germline V gene has CDR1 SQVTM and CDR2 ANQGSEA. CDR3 residues: CSVVDSSQRYGYTF. CDR3 DNA sequence: TGCAGCGTAGTGGACAGCTCCCAGCGGTATGGCTACACCTTC.

The rearrangement links TRBV5-1 to TRBJ1-2; the match to TRBD1 covers 7 bases. Germline CDR1 and CDR2: SGHRS and YFSETQ. V dropped 2 bases and J dropped 2; count of bases not matched to a gene: 6. The length of the CDR3 is 15 residues. This CDR3 is CASSFGQDQNYGYTF. The DNA for the CDR3 is TGCGCCAGCAGCTTCGGACAGGATCAGAACTATGGCTACACCTTC.

A few counts support this clone. V is TRBV29-1 and J is TRBJ2-7, with D tentatively TRBD1 (6 bases). This CDR3 has 12 amino acids. Germline values: CDR1 SQVTM, CDR2 ANQGSEA. V was clipped by 6 bases and J by 7 bases, with 16 bases between them. CDR3 nucleotides: TGCAGCGTGAGACAGGTTATAGGGGAGCAGTACTTC. This codes for CSVRQVIGEQYF.

The rearrangement uses TRBV10-3 and TRBJ2-7, with D tentatively TRBD1 (5 bases). The germline V gene has CDR1 ENHRY and CDR2 SYGVKD. The CDR3 extends over 14 amino acids. Trimming stripped 4 bases from V and 6 bases from J, with 16 bases between. The CDR3 spells CAISAGRDNGEQYF. DNA for the CDR3: TGTGCCATCAGTGCGGGCAGGGATAATGGCGAGCAGTACTTC.

This clone was observed a handful of times. The chain employs TRBV19 and TRBJ1-1; D may be TRBD1 (5 bases). Germline CDR1 LNHDA, CDR2 SQIVND (reference sequence). V shed 6 bases and J shed 3 bases, with 14 bases lying between them. The CDR3 consists of 14 residues. The CDR3 sequence is CASSTGGLYTEAFF. CDR3 DNA sequence: TGTGCCAGTAGCACGGGGGGACTGTACACTGAAGCTTTCTTT.

This clone was seen a handful of times. The chain has TRBV27 and TRBJ2-1; 12 positions agree with TRBD2. The CDR3 has 15 residues. The germline V gene encodes CDR1 MNHEY and CDR2 SMNVEV (reference sequence). V gave up 5 bases and J gave up 6 bases; unmatched junction bases: 5. The CDR3 region has the DNA TGTGCCAGCAGTGACGGACTAGCGGGGTCCAATGAGCAGTTCTTC. Its protein is CASSDGLAGSNEQFF.

V and J are TRBV5-1 and TRBJ1-4, with TRBD1 identical over 9 bases. This CDR3 region has 14 residues. Germline V gene data show CDR1 as SGHRS and CDR2 as YFSETQ. Trimming at V came to 4 bases and at J to 7 bases, leaving 5 bases not matched to a gene. This CDR3 is CASSQGTGSEKLFF. In DNA form, the CDR3 reads TGCGCCAGCAGCCAGGGGACAGGGAGTGAAAAACTGTTTTTT.

The chain carries TRBV3-1 (or the pseudogene TRBV3-2) and TRBJ2-5; 8 nucleotides line up with TRBD2. Germline CDR1 LGHDT, CDR2 YNNKEL (reference sequence). This CDR3 has 14 residues. Unmatched junction bases numbered 6, after V lost 4 bases and J lost 5 bases. The CDR3 region has the DNA TGTGCCAGCAGCCTAAGCGGGGGTACGGAGACCCAGTACTTC. This gives the protein CASSLSGGTETQYF.

This clone was seen once. This chain links TRBV11-2 with TRBJ1-6, with TRBD1 identical over 10 bases. CDR1 SGHAT and CDR2 FQNNGV come from the germline V gene. The CDR3 is 17 amino acids. With 2 bases clipped from V and 11 bases from J, the junction kept 12 bases outside the gene matches. This chain's CDR3 is CASSLQETGGLTTPLHF. As DNA, the CDR3 is TGTGCCAGCAGCTTACAGGAGACAGGGGGCTTAACGACACCCCTCCACTTT.

This chain joins TRBV3-1 (or the pseudogene TRBV3-2) and TRBJ1-1; no definite D call. CDR3 length: 12 residues. Germline V gene data show CDR1 as LGHDT and CDR2 as YNNKEL (reference sequence). The V end was cut by 1 base, the J end by 3 bases, with 3 bases between. The CDR3 region has the DNA TGTGCCAGCAGCCAAGGCGACACTGAAGCTTTCTTT. Translating gives CASSQGDTEAFF.

This sequence joins TRBV6-5 and TRBJ1-2; D unresolved. Per germline, CDR1 MNHEY and CDR2 SVGAGI. Trimming removed 7 bases from V and 6 bases from J, with 15 bases in between. The CDR3 sequence is 13 residues long. This CDR3 is CASIRIYGDGYTF. CDR3 nucleotide sequence: TGTGCCAGCATTAGGATTTACGGGGATGGCTACACCTTC.

CDR3 nucleotide sequence: TGTGCCAGCAGCCCAAATGTCGAGACCGGGGAGCTGTTTTTT. Its translation is CASSPNVETGELFF. The chain employs TRBV11-3 and TRBJ2-2; D gene ambiguous. The germline CDR1 and CDR2 sequences are SGHNT and YENEEA. This CDR3 is 14 amino acids long. Trimming shortened V by 5 bases and J by 5 bases, and 12 bases separated the two germline ends.